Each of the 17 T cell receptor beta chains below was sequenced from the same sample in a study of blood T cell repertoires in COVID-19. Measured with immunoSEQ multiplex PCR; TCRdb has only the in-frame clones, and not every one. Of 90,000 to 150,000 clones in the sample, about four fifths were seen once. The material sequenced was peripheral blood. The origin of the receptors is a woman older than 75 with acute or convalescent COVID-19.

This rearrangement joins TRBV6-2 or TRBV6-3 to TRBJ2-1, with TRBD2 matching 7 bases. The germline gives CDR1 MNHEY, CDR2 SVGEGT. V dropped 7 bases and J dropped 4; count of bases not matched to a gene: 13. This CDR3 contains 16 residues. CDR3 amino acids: CASTPRKASGYNEQFF. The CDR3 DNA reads TGTGCCAGCACCCCACGGAAGGCTAGCGGATACAATGAGCAGTTCTTC.

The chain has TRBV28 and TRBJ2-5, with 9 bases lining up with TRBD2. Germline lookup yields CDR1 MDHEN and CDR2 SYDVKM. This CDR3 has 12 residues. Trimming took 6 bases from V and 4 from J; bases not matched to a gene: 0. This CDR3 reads CASRLAGETQYF. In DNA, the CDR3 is TGTGCCAGCAGACTAGCGGGAGAGACCCAGTACTTC.

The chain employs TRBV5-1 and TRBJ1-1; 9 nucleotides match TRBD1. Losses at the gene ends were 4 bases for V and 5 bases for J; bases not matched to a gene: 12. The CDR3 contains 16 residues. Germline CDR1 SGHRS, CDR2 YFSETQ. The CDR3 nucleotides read TGCGCCAGCAGCCAAGTCCCGGGACAGGGAAGTACTGAAGCTTTCTTT. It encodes CASSQVPGQGSTEAFF. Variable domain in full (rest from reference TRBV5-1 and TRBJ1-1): KAGVTQTPRYLIKTRGQQVTLSCSPISGHRSVSWYQQTPGQGLQFLFEYFSETQRNKGNFPGRFSGRQFSNSRSEMNVSTLELGDSALYLCASSQVPGQGSTEAFFGQGTRLTVV.

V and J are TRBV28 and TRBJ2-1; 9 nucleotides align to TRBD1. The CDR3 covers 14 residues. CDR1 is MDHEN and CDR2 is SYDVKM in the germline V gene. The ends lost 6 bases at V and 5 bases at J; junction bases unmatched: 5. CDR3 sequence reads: CASRPGQGNNEQFF. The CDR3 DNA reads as TGTGCCAGCAGGCCCGGACAGGGGAACAATGAGCAGTTCTTC.

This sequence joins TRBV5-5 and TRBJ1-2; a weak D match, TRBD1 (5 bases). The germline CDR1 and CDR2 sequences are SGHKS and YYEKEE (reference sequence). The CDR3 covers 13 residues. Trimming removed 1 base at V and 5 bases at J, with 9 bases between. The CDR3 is CASSLPQGYGYTF. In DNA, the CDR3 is TGTGCCAGCAGCTTGCCCCAGGGTTATGGCTACACCTTC.

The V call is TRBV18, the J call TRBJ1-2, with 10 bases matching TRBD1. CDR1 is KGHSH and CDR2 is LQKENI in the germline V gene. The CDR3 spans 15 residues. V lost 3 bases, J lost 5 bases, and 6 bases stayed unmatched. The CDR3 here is CASSPRTGGKYGYTF. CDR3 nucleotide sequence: TGTGCCAGCTCACCCAGGACAGGGGGAAAGTATGGCTACACCTTC.

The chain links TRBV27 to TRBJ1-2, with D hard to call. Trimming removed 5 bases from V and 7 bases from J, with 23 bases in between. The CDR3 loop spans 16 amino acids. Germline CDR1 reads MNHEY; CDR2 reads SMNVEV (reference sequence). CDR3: CASSRPGGSSNGGYTF. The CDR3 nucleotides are TGTGCCAGCAGTCGCCCTGGCGGGTCCTCTAATGGTGGCTACACCTTC.

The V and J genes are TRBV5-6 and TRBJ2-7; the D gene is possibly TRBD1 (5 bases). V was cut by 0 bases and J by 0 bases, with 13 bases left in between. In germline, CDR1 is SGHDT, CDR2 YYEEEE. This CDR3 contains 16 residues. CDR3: CASSLAGATSSYEQYF. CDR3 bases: TGTGCCAGCAGCTTGGCTGGGGCTACGAGCTCCTACGAGCAGTACTTC.

CDR3 sequence reads: CAISELVGGQETQYF. The CDR3 DNA reads as TGTGCCATCAGTGAGCTAGTGGGGGGGCAAGAGACCCAGTACTTC. The chain couples TRBV10-3 to TRBJ2-5; 7 positions agree with TRBD2. The germline CDR1 and CDR2 sequences are ENHRY and SYGVKD. This CDR3 has 15 amino acids. Germline trimming cut 2 bases from V and 2 bases from J; bases unmatched to any gene: 5.

CDR3 protein: CASSNRGRGNTEAFF. The CDR3, as DNA: TGTGCCAGTAGTAACAGGGGGCGTGGGAACACTGAAGCTTTCTTT. V gene TRBV19 combines with J gene TRBJ1-1; 9 nucleotides match TRBD1. Germline V lookup: CDR1 LNHDA, CDR2 SQIVND (reference sequence). CDR3 length: 15 residues. V was clipped by 4 bases and J by 1 base; unmatched bases: 4.

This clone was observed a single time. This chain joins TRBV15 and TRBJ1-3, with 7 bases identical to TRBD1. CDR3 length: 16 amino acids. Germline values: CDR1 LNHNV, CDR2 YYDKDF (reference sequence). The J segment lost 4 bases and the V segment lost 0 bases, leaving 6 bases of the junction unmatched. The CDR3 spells CATSRDLDRVGNTIYF. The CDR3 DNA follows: TGTGCCACCAGCAGAGATTTAGACAGGGTGGGAAACACCATATATTTT.

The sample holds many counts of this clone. This CDR3 is CASSSTGSNSPLHF. As DNA, the CDR3 is TGTGCCAGCAGTTCGACAGGGTCTAATTCACCCCTCCACTTT. J is TRBJ1-6 and V is TRBV28; TRBD1 agrees at 7 bases. V gave up 4 bases and J gave up 6 bases; unmatched junction bases: 3. Germline CDR1 reads MDHEN; CDR2 reads SYDVKM. This CDR3 is 14 amino acids long.

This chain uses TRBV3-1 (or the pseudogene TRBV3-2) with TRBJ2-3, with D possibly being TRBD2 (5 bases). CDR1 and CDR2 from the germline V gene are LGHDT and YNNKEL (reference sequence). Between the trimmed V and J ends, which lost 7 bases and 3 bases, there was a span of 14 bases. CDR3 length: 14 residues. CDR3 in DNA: TGTGCCAGCATGAGTTCGTCGGGGACAGATACGCAGTATTTT. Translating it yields CASMSSSGTDTQYF.

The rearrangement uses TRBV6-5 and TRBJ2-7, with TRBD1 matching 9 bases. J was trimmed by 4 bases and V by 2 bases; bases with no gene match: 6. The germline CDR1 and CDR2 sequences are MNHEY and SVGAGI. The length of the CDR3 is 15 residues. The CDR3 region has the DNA TGTGCCAGCAGTTACCGCGGGACAGGGCCTTACGAGCAGTACTTC. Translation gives CASSYRGTGPYEQYF.

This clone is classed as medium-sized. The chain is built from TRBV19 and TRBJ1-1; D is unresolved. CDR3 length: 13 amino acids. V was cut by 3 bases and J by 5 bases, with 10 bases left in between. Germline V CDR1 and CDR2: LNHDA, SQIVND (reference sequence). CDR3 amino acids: CASSMGVRTEAFF. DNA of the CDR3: TGTGCCAGTAGTATGGGAGTGAGGACTGAAGCTTTCTTT.

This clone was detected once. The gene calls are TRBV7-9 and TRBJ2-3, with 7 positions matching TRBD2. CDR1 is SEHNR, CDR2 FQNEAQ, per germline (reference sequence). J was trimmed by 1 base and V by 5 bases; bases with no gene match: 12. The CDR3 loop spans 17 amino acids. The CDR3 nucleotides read TGTGCCAGCAGCCCCAGGGAGCGGGGTAGGGGCACAGATACGCAGTATTTT. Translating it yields CASSPRERGRGTDTQYF.

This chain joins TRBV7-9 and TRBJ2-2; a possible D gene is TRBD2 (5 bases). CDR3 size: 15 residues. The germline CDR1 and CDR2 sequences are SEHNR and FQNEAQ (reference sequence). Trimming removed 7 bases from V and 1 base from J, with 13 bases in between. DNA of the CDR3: TGTGCCAGCACCCGTGAGACTATGAACACCGGGGAGCTGTTTTTT. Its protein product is CASTRETMNTGELFF.